This T cell receptor beta chain was found in a study of T cell repertoires in cytomegalovirus infection. Study at large: Public signatures in TCR beta pointed to CMV infection and matching HLA type.

TCRdb called the reads again in MiXCR, with one record for every CDR3 protein. The sample gives over 150,000 distinct CDR3 sequences, about 20% of which show up once; 2.5% to 3% is in the top ten. V was pared by 2 bases and J by 6 bases, with 28 bases between. CDR1 is MGHDK, CDR2 SYGVNS, per germline. The CDR3 has 19 amino acids. The V and J genes are TRBV25-1 and TRBJ1-1, with D perhaps TRBD1 (5 bases). The sequencing input was PBMCs. This TCR came from a human donor in good health (CMV status not recorded). Some clones in this sample may be carry-over from other donors' samples. CDR3 loop: CASSEKVGRVGSSSAEAFF. The CDR3 DNA reads as TGTGCCAGCAGTGAAAAGGTGGGCAGGGTTGGTAGTTCGAGCGCTGAAGCTTTCTTT.